The following is a T cell receptor beta chain sequence with its context. This clonotype has more than one count but fewer than ten. Its antigen remains unidentified. Qualities for individual bases were not recorded, and no much larger clone is one base off. This specimen's treatment or condition label, interpreted: approximately nine-day PBMC culture with coronavirus spike peptide pools or control peptides (ViraFEST assay). The ViraFEST assay was used in the study, in which antigen-specific T cells were expanded with peptide pools and expanded clonotypes were subsequently identified by TCR sequencing. Positive SARS-CoV-2 PCR tests in the convalescent patients dated from March to December 2020, before Alpha, Beta and Delta variants emerged in the United States. Each well held fewer than 2.5 million PBMCs cultured with around 10 ug/ml peptide pools in IMDM containing around 5% human AB serum and around 10 IU/ml IL-2. On days 3 and 7, half of the culture medium was replaced with fresh IL-2-containing medium. Once the cells had been in culture for less than 12 days, the EasySep CD4+ T cell isolation kit was used to isolate CD4+ T cells by negative selection. Ficoll-Paque Plus gradient centrifugation was used to isolate PBMCs from whole blood, and the isolated PBMCs were then either used fresh or cryopreserved at -140C. Triplicate wells were generally used for each culture condition.

The CDR3 starts with the cysteine, ends with the phenylalanine, and has 15 residues. The sequence is cut down to CDR3 DNA, 45 bases in frame from base 1. Taken from the germline V gene, the CDR1 and CDR2 loops are MNHNS and SASEGT. The trim is 5 bases for V and 3 bases for J, with a gap of 14 bases between the germline ends. This record belongs to a study of vaccination and CD4 T cells after COVID-19 (dated by TCRdb to between 2020 and 2023). Regarding the study in general: Convalescent patients had a positive SARS-CoV-2 result on nasal swab PCR, and of these patients, nine had mild disease and one had severe disease. In over 8 COVID-19 convalescent patients and a few infection-naive healthy vaccine recipients, the spike-specific CD4+ TCR repertoire before mRNA vaccination was compared with the repertoire after mRNA vaccination. The convalescent cohort included six males and four females, with two Hispanic individuals, seven Caucasians, two Asians and one multiracial person. Each participant got two doses of either the Pfizer-BioNTech BNT162b2 vaccine (n=8) or the Moderna mRNA-1273 vaccine (n=2). Post-vaccine blood samples were taken a median of around 68 days after the second vaccine dose, with a range of roughly 14 to 250 days. Culture stimuli were overlapping spike peptide pools from SARS-CoV-2 and from the common cold coronaviruses HCoV-NL63, HCoV-OC43 and HCoV-229E. Post-COVID blood samples were collected from convalescent patients a median of roughly 100 days after diagnosis, with a range of about 30 to 161 days. As controls, cultures received a CEFX viral epitope pool (the positive control), an HIV-1 Nef peptide pool (the negative control), or no peptide at all.

What the research found in general, with its limitations: Although the median number of SARS-CoV-2-reactive clonotypes went up from roughly 22 after infection to about 38 after vaccination, the increase was not significant. Among convalescent patients, a median 86.3% of the SARS-CoV-2-reactive clones seen after vaccination appeared only after vaccination, which suggests priming specific to the vaccine. Only a relatively small number of convalescent patients were included in the study, and early timepoints following natural infection were not analyzed. In convalescent patients, nearly all vaccine-specific clones (304 of 307) were found to be mono-reactive for SARS-CoV-2 spike rather than cross-reactive with common cold coronaviruses.

Libraries came from PCR. At the Johns Hopkins FTIC core, DNA from the cultured CD4+ T cells underwent TCR sequencing with the Oncomine TCR Beta short-read assay. The QIAamp micro DNA kit was used to extract genomic DNA from the cultured CD4+ T cells. Oncomine TCR Beta libraries from cultured CD4+ T cells were pooled with unique dual indexes and sequenced on an Illumina iSeq 100. The authors processed their data as follows. Non-productive sequences were removed, and CDR3s not starting with C, not ending with F or W, or shorter than 7 amino acids were discarded. Antigen-specific clonotypes were identified with the MANAFEST web application by comparing peptide-stimulated wells with reference and other culture wells. An FDR below 0.05, an odds ratio above 5, and a productive frequency above 0.1% in at least two of three replicate wells were required for clones to be considered positive. Clonotypes that were significantly expanded in both SARS-CoV-2 spike wells and at least one common cold coronavirus spike condition were defined as cross-reactive. Using R version 3.6.1, CDR3 homology was evaluated through Levenshtein distances (stringdist) along with unrooted phylogenetic trees (ape). TCRdb applied fastp at Q25 and MiXCR to the public reads, then kept only in-frame beta chains. Entries that share a CDR3 protein sequence are merged under the most common genes and DNA. It is TCRdb's table, rather than the study itself, that gives the V and J calls and clone size. The sample profile shows more than 15,000 distinct CDR3 sequences; 40% to 50% of them were found once. Around 28% of the sample goes to the ten largest clones.

The chain links TRBV6-1 with TRBJ1-5, with TRBD1 perhaps the D gene, on 6 matching bases. Sample: CD4+ T cells from blood, cultured in vitro, taken before SARS-CoV-2 vaccination. The sequence derives from a human donor who had recovered from COVID-19. The CDR3 region reads CASSRGGSNNQPQHF. The sequenced DNA is TGTGCCAGCAGTCGTGGGGGCAGCAACAATCAGCCCCAGCATTTT.